The source of this TCR beta chain is a study of identical twins. This clonotype was recorded at least ten times. Its specificity is not known. This CDR3 region has 14 residues. Germline CDR1 is SGHRS and CDR2 is YFSETQ. V shed 1 base and J shed 3 bases, with 10 bases lying between them. Template switching introduced a universal primer site, and the cDNA bore unique molecular identifiers. TCRdb re-called the 5' RACE reads through MiXCR, storing one row per CDR3 protein. The data contain 350,000 to 450,000 distinct CDR3 sequences, about 18% of them singletons. Every donor was a healthy Caucasian. Points from the study as a whole: Less excess twin sharing appeared in beta out-of-frame sequences. Modelling underestimated the level of out-of-frame TCR alpha sharing observed in monozygotic twins.

The sequence came from a man between 45 and 60 years old in good health. Sample: naive T cells sorted from blood. The J gene is TRBJ1-1, the V gene TRBV5-1; D is uncertain. This chain's CDR3 is CASSLWEADTEAFF. In nucleotides, the CDR3 is TGCGCCAGCAGCTTGTGGGAGGCCGACACTGAAGCTTTCTTT.